This is a list of T cell receptor beta chains from one sample in a study of beta chain features in type 1 diabetes. Profiling relied on immunoSEQ multiplex PCR, and the TCRdb table lists in-frame clones only, not all of them. This table has about 150,000 clones, approximately 10% appearing once. The sample taken for sequencing was central memory CD4+ T cells from blood. These receptors all stem from a man aged 30 to 39 with type 1 diabetes. The conserved cysteine and the conserved F or W are not part of the CDR3 here. D genes are given only for firm matches. Clone size is shown for a subset of rows, as once, few, many or a class of expanded clone.

TRBJ1-2 | . | TRBV5-6 | . | ASSFFTGDGRDGYGYT
TRBJ2-2 | . | TRBV13 | . | ASSSYSAGELF
TRBJ2-4 | . | TRBV5-1 | . | ASSPKTGIRHGGNIQY
TRBJ2-1 | . | TRBV2 | . | ASSGLLDNEQF
TRBJ2-3 | few | TRBV7-2 | . | ASSPSPGTDTQY
TRBJ2-1 | . | TRBV7-3 | . | ASSLMIGGSSYNEQF
TRBJ1-5 | few | TRBV5-1 | . | ASSLGGQGHQPQH
TRBJ2-7 | once | TRBV28 | TRBD1 | AYSTGTAAYEQY
TRBJ2-3 | . | TRBV30 | TRBD2 | AWGLAIGTDTQY
TRBJ2-1 | . | TRBV14 | . | ASSQARGEQF
TRBJ2-3 | few | TRBV7-3 | . | ASSRGQPSTDTQY
TRBJ2-3 | few | TRBV4-3 | TRBD2 | ASSQGSVAGGSDTQY
TRBJ1-2 | . | TRBV2 | TRBD1 | ASSGSRQGSYGYT
TRBJ2-7 | few | TRBV19 | . | ASSKRDSHEQY
TRBJ2-3 | few | TRBV6-1 | . | AGGARSLTDTQY
TRBJ1-5 | few | TRBV2 | TRBD1 | AADRGSNQPQH
TRBJ2-7 | . | TRBV19 | TRBD2 | ASRPGLAGVGKQY
TRBJ2-5 | few | TRBV5-4 | . | ASSSTVEGETQY
TRBJ1-5 | . | TRBV18 | TRBD1 | ASSFTGGRGDQPQH
TRBJ1-5 | . | TRBV21-1 | . | ASSIRVDHNQPQH
TRBJ2-7 | few | TRBV7-2 | TRBD2 | ASSRTSDQSSYEQY
TRBJ2-1 | few | TRBV18 | TRBD2 | ASCPGLGSYNEQF
TRBJ2-7 | . | TRBV7-2 | . | ASSPRQDTYEQY
TRBJ1-5 | . | TRBV29-1 | . | SVIPQANQPQH
TRBJ1-1 | . | TRBV27 | . | ASSLRARTWNTEAF
TRBJ2-3 | few | TRBV28 | TRBD2 | ASSGLAGGRFTDTQY
TRBJ2-7 | . | TRBV20-1 | . | SAQGTYEQY
TRBJ2-5 | . | TRBV7-9 | . | ASSKDRPGETQY
TRBJ1-1 | . | TRBV2 | . | ASSQGLGGTEAF
TRBJ1-4 | many | TRBV14 | . | ASSQPAREKLF
TRBJ2-1 | few | TRBV7-9 | TRBD2 | ASSLGLATGEQF
TRBJ2-1 | . | TRBV6-6 | . | ASSERLVGGNEQF
TRBJ1-4 | . | TRBV18 | . | ASSPFSGGDEKLF
TRBJ1-4 | . | TRBV4-3 | . | ASSQGRVNEKLF
TRBJ2-5 | few | TRBV19 | TRBD2 | ASRGGETQY
TRBJ2-1 | few | TRBV29-1 | . | SATGSSYNEQF
TRBJ2-4 | . | TRBV14 | . | ASSQDEGVTIQY
TRBJ1-3 | few | TRBV30 | . | AWTPLGNTIY
TRBJ2-7 | . | TRBV29-1 | TRBD2 | SVDGGGRYEQY
TRBJ2-7 | few | TRBV6-6 | TRBD1 | ASSPGQGPNYEQY
TRBJ2-7 | few | TRBV6-5 | TRBD1 | ASSYSGQGQFEQY
TRBJ2-1 | few | TRBV29-1 | . | SVGGRGWEQF
TRBJ2-1 | . | TRBV11-1 | TRBD1 | ASSLPGGTYNEQF
TRBJ2-1 | . | TRBV7-2 | . | ASSLVVGIANEQF
TRBJ2-7 | . | TRBV27 | TRBD2 | ASSPQLAGGLKQY
TRBJ1-1 | . | TRBV5-6 | . | ASSRPKFESSGTNTEAF
TRBJ1-1 | . | TRBV7-2 | TRBD1 | ASRMNRGVRVAF
TRBJ2-1 | . | TRBV5-4 | TRBD2 | ASGLAGGNEQF
TRBJ2-3 | . | TRBV7-9 | . | ASSLGPGWSTDTQY
TRBJ2-3 | . | TRBV28 | TRBD1 | ASSGTGDLDTQY
TRBJ2-6 | . | TRBV5-1 | . | ASSLALGVSSGANVLT